These T cell receptor beta chains were read from a single sample in a study of beta chain features in type 1 diabetes. Clones were read by immunoSEQ multiplex PCR, and TCRdb kept only the in-frame ones, dropping some. The sample has 300,000 to 350,000 clones; 14% are singletons. Sequencing was done on a sample of central memory CD4+ T cells from blood. All receptors derive from a man aged 30-40 years in good health. Both conserved end residues are part of each CDR3. Each record gives: V gene, clone size, J gene, D gene, CDR3 DNA, CDR3 protein. The D gene is left open where the match is weak. The size of a clone is reported for some rows only, either as once, few or many, or as a class for expanded clones.

>TRBV7-2|few|TRBJ2-5|-
TGTGCCAGCAGCTTAGTCCTTGGGGGGGAGACCCAGTACTTC
CASSLVLGGETQYF
>TRBV19|few|TRBJ1-4|TRBD1
TGTGCCAGTAGTATACGACAGGGAATGAGTGAAAAACTGTTTTTT
CASSIRQGMSEKLFF
>TRBV18|-|TRBJ1-6|-
TGTGCCAGCTCACCTCAGGACAGAGATTCACCCCTCCACTTT
CASSPQDRDSPLHF
>TRBV5-8|-|TRBJ1-1|TRBD1
TGTGCCAGCAGCTCTAGACAGGGGAGACCCGTAGAAGCTTTCTTT
CASSSRQGRPVEAFF
>TRBV27|-|TRBJ2-2|-
TGTGCCAGCAGTCCCGGGACTCCGAACACCGGGGAGCTGTTTTTT
CASSPGTPNTGELFF
>TRBV7-8|-|TRBJ2-3|TRBD2
TGTGCCAGCAGCCGGCGGAGGCTAGCGGAAATCACAGATACGCAGTATTTT
CASSRRRLAEITDTQYF
>TRBV5-6|-|TRBJ2-1|TRBD2
TGTGCCAGCAGCCTCCGGGAGGCCTACAATGAGCAGTTCTTC
CASSLREAYNEQFF
>TRBV5-4|-|TRBJ2-5|TRBD1
TGTGCCAGCAGCCCCCGACAGGGCGCGGAGACCCAGTACTTC
CASSPRQGAETQYF
>TRBV9|few|TRBJ2-3|TRBD2
TGTGCCAGCAGCGTAGGCCCGGGAGGGTACGATACGCAGTATTTT
CASSVGPGGYDTQYF
>TRBV19|-|TRBJ1-4|-
TGTGCCAGTAGGATCGAGGGGACTCACGAAAAACTGTTTTTT
CASRIEGTHEKLFF
>TRBV4-3|few|TRBJ1-3|-
TGCGCCAGCAGCCAAGACACAGGGATCCGGAACACCATATATTTT
CASSQDTGIRNTIYF
>TRBV12-2|-|TRBJ2-3|-
TGTGCAAGTCGCCCCCAGCTAGCGGGAGGGCCTTCGAGCACAGATACGCAGTATTTT
CASRPQLAGGPSSTDTQYF
>TRBV18|-|TRBJ1-5|-
TGTGCCAGCTCATTGAACACTTTGACAGGCGCCTTCAATCAGCCCCAGCATTTT
CASSLNTLTGAFNQPQHF
>TRBV2|-|TRBJ1-4|TRBD1
TGTGCCAGCAGTAAGACAGGGGTAGATGAAAAACTGTTTTTT
CASSKTGVDEKLFF
>TRBV7-2|many|TRBJ2-3|TRBD2
TGTGCCAGCTCCGTCCTAGCGGGAGGGGCAGATACGCAGTATTTT
CASSVLAGGADTQYF
>TRBV5-4|-|TRBJ1-2|TRBD1
TGTGCCAGCAGCTTGAGGCAGGGGGATGGCTACACCTTC
CASSLRQGDGYTF
>TRBV30|-|TRBJ2-1|-
TGTGCCTGGAGTCCGCGGGCCCACAATGAGCAGTTCTTC
CAWSPRAHNEQFF
>TRBV28|few|TRBJ1-3|-
TGTGCTAGCGGAACTTACTCTGGAAACACCATATATTTT
CASGTYSGNTIYF
>TRBV6-5|-|TRBJ1-2|-
TGTGCCAGTGCCCTCTACAATAACTATGGCTACACCTTC
CASALYNNYGYTF
>TRBV6-1|-|TRBJ2-5|TRBD1
TGTGCCAGTTCGACAGGGAACCAGTACTTC
CASSTGNQYF
>TRBV25-1|few|TRBJ1-2|-
TGTGCCAGCAGTGACCCCGGGGCTTCTAACTATGGCTACACCTTC
CASSDPGASNYGYTF
>TRBV28|few|TRBJ1-4|TRBD1
TGTGCCGCCGGGACAGGGGCCCTAAAACTGTTTTTT
CAAGTGALKLFF
>TRBV4-3|few|TRBJ1-1|-
TGCGCCAGCAGCCAAGACCCCCTAGGGAACACTGAAGCTTTCTTT
CASSQDPLGNTEAFF
>TRBV6-6|few|TRBJ2-7|TRBD1
TGTGCCAGCAGAGAACCCGGACAGGGGATGTACGAGCAGTACTTC
CASREPGQGMYEQYF
>TRBV27|-|TRBJ1-2|-
TGTGCCAGCAGGCCGACTTTTGACTATGGCTACACCTTC
CASRPTFDYGYTF
>TRBV6-6|-|TRBJ1-2|-
TGTGCCAGCAGACAAAACGGACTGACTGGCTATGGCTACACCTTC
CASRQNGLTGYGYTF
>TRBV14|-|TRBJ2-5|TRBD1
TGTGCCAGCAGCCAATGGACAGGGTATAACGAAGAGACCCAGTACTTC
CASSQWTGYNEETQYF
>TRBV15|few|TRBJ2-2|TRBD2
TGTGCCACCGCCGGACTAGCGGGGACCGGGGAGCTGTTTTTT
CATAGLAGTGELFF
>TRBV4-3|few|TRBJ2-2|-
TGCGCCAGCAGCCAAGTTGGCGGTTTCCCCGGGGAGCTGTTTTTT
CASSQVGGFPGELFF
>TRBV7-2|-|TRBJ1-1|-
TGTGCCAGCAGCTATTATACCCGACCGGGGGTGTACACTGAAGCTTTCTTT
CASSYYTRPGVYTEAFF
>TRBV19|few|TRBJ2-1|-
TGTGCCAGTAGTATTTTGAGTACAGCCATAAGTGAGCAGTTCTTC
CASSILSTAISEQFF
>TRBV11-3|-|TRBJ2-5|TRBD1
TGTGCCAGCGGACAGGGCCAGGAGACCCAGTACTTC
CASGQGQETQYF
>TRBV7-2|many|TRBJ2-7|-
TGTGCCAGCAGCTTATTCTACGAGCAGTACTTC
CASSLFYEQYF
>TRBV6-5|few|TRBJ1-2|TRBD1
TGTGCCAGCAGTTACAGGGGGACAGGGAACTATGGCTACACCTTC
CASSYRGTGNYGYTF
>TRBV2|few|TRBJ2-5|TRBD2
TGTGCCAGCAGACCGACTAGCGGGGTTCAAGAGACCCAGTACTTC
CASRPTSGVQETQYF
>TRBV6-6|few|TRBJ1-6|-
TGTGCCAGCAGTTTGACCAGCAATTCACCCCTCCACTTT
CASSLTSNSPLHF
>TRBV6-5|once|TRBJ2-7|-
TGTGCCAGCAGTTACACACAGGTCGGGTACGAGCAGTACTTC
CASSYTQVGYEQYF
>TRBV28|-|TRBJ1-2|-
TGTGCCAGCAGTTTAGGTTCCGCTTATATCACCTTC
CASSLGSAYITF
>TRBV5-4|few|TRBJ2-5|-
TGTGCCAGCAGCTTGGAGACGACAGGACCTCAGGGAGAGCAGTACTTC
CASSLETTGPQGEQYF
>TRBV6-1|few|TRBJ1-2|TRBD1
TGTGCCAGCAGTGTGACAGGGGTACTTGGCTACACCTTC
CASSVTGVLGYTF
>TRBV7-6|-|TRBJ2-1|-
TGTGCCAGCAGCGGGGGGGCCCAACCGAGCAATGAGCAGTTCTTC
CASSGGAQPSNEQFF